These T cell receptor beta chains were read from a single sample in a study of blood T cell repertoires in COVID-19. The method was immunoSEQ multiplex PCR; TCRdb's version includes in-frame clones alone and lacks a portion of them. The sample consists of about 420,000 clones, around 90% of them appearing once. Sequencing input: peripheral blood. Every receptor here comes from a man aged 18 to 35 with COVID-19, enrolled during active disease. Both conserved end residues are part of each CDR3. D genes are given only for firm matches. Where a row states a size, it is once, few, many or the class of an expanded clone; other rows omit it.

abundance: .; d_gene: TRBD2; v_gene: TRBV5-4; j_gene: TRBJ2-1; CDR3nt: TGTGCCAGCAGCTTAGGCGGGGGGGCGGTTGAGCAGTTCTTC; CDR3aa: CASSLGGGAVEQFF
abundance: .; d_gene: TRBD2; v_gene: TRBV3-1/TRBV3-2; j_gene: TRBJ2-3; CDR3nt: TGTGCCAGCAGCCACTCACTAGCGGGCGGCACAGATACGCAGTATTTT; CDR3aa: CASSHSLAGGTDTQYF
abundance: .; d_gene: .; v_gene: TRBV11-2; j_gene: TRBJ2-3; CDR3nt: TGTGCCAGCACCTTGGGGGCGAGCACAGATACGCAGTATTTT; CDR3aa: CASTLGASTDTQYF
abundance: .; d_gene: TRBD2; v_gene: TRBV5-6; j_gene: TRBJ2-1; CDR3nt: TGTGCCAGCAGCTTAATTTCGAGCGGGAGGGACAATGAGCAGTTCTTC; CDR3aa: CASSLISSGRDNEQFF
abundance: few; d_gene: .; v_gene: TRBV5-8; j_gene: TRBJ1-5; CDR3nt: TGTGCCAGCAGTGGACAGTCACATCGCAATCAGCCCCAGCATTTT; CDR3aa: CASSGQSHRNQPQHF
abundance: .; d_gene: .; v_gene: TRBV30; j_gene: TRBJ2-7; CDR3nt: TGTGCCTGGAGGCCGCCCCCTAATACTTACGAGCAGTACTTC; CDR3aa: CAWRPPPNTYEQYF
abundance: once; d_gene: TRBD2; v_gene: TRBV7-9; j_gene: TRBJ2-1; CDR3nt: TGTGCCAGCTCCCCCACCACTAGCGGGAGTTTGTTCTTC; CDR3aa: CASSPTTSGSLFF
abundance: .; d_gene: .; v_gene: TRBV5-5; j_gene: TRBJ2-2; CDR3nt: TGTGCCAGCAGCCTACGGACAAGCCACACCGGGGAGCTGTTTTTT; CDR3aa: CASSLRTSHTGELFF
abundance: .; d_gene: .; v_gene: TRBV6-1; j_gene: TRBJ2-6; CDR3nt: TGTGCCAGCAGTGAATTTGAGTCTCCTGGGGCCAACGTCCTGACTTTC; CDR3aa: CASSEFESPGANVLTF
abundance: once; d_gene: .; v_gene: TRBV25-1; j_gene: TRBJ2-2; CDR3nt: TGTGCCAGCAGAACCGGGACAACGAACACCGGGGAGCTGTTTTTT; CDR3aa: CASRTGTTNTGELFF
abundance: .; d_gene: .; v_gene: TRBV7-2; j_gene: TRBJ2-3; CDR3nt: TGTGCCAGCAGCTTAGACGGGGGTCAAACAGATACGCAGTATTTT; CDR3aa: CASSLDGGQTDTQYF
abundance: .; d_gene: TRBD2; v_gene: TRBV3-1/TRBV3-2; j_gene: TRBJ2-5; CDR3nt: TGTGCCAGCAGCCAAGTTCATGGCGGGGGAACGTACCAAGAGACCCAGTACTTC; CDR3aa: CASSQVHGGGTYQETQYF
abundance: .; d_gene: .; v_gene: TRBV5-1; j_gene: TRBJ1-1; CDR3nt: TGCGCCAGCAGCACCAACGGGGGGCAAATGAACACTGAAGCTTTCTTT; CDR3aa: CASSTNGGQMNTEAFF
abundance: .; d_gene: TRBD2; v_gene: TRBV2; j_gene: TRBJ2-7; CDR3nt: TGTGCCAGCAGTGAAACCGGGAGGATCACCTACGAGCAGTACTTC; CDR3aa: CASSETGRITYEQYF
abundance: .; d_gene: .; v_gene: TRBV19; j_gene: TRBJ2-2; CDR3nt: TGTGCCAGTAATAATGTCGGCGGGGATCTGTTTTTT; CDR3aa: CASNNVGGDLFF
abundance: .; d_gene: .; v_gene: TRBV28; j_gene: TRBJ1-1; CDR3nt: TGTGCCAGCAGTTTAGGGTTGGGGACAATGAACACTGAAGCTTTCTTT; CDR3aa: CASSLGLGTMNTEAFF
abundance: once; d_gene: .; v_gene: TRBV11-1; j_gene: TRBJ2-5; CDR3nt: TGTGCCAGCACCCCCGCCCCGGGATACCAAGGGACCCAGTACTTC; CDR3aa: CASTPAPGYQGTQYF
abundance: .; d_gene: TRBD2; v_gene: TRBV5-4; j_gene: TRBJ2-1; CDR3nt: TGTGCCAGCAGCTTGTGGACTAGCGGGGGCAATGAGCAGTTCTTC; CDR3aa: CASSLWTSGGNEQFF
abundance: .; d_gene: .; v_gene: TRBV10-2; j_gene: TRBJ2-7; CDR3nt: TGCGCCAGCGAAGAGGGGGGGGGATATCTACGAGGGCAGTACTTC; CDR3aa: CASEEGGGYLRGQYF
abundance: .; d_gene: .; v_gene: TRBV19; j_gene: TRBJ2-7; CDR3nt: TGTGCCAGTAGCCAGGGTTACGAGCAGTACTTC; CDR3aa: CASSQGYEQYF
abundance: .; d_gene: .; v_gene: TRBV19; j_gene: TRBJ1-1; CDR3nt: TGTGCCAGTAGTATCCGCGGGGCGGACCTAGAAGCTTTCTTT; CDR3aa: CASSIRGADLEAFF
abundance: .; d_gene: .; v_gene: TRBV12-3/TRBV12-4; j_gene: TRBJ2-2; CDR3nt: TGTGCCAGCAGTTTTCATCAGGCCGGGCTGTTTTTT; CDR3aa: CASSFHQAGLFF
abundance: .; d_gene: .; v_gene: TRBV6-5; j_gene: TRBJ2-7; CDR3nt: TGTGCCAGCAGAAACACAGCTACCTACGAGCAGTACTTC; CDR3aa: CASRNTATYEQYF
abundance: few; d_gene: TRBD1; v_gene: TRBV4-1; j_gene: TRBJ2-7; CDR3nt: TGCGCCAGCAGCCCAGAGGGGGCAGGGTCCTACGAGCAGTACTTC; CDR3aa: CASSPEGAGSYEQYF
abundance: once; d_gene: TRBD2; v_gene: TRBV11-3; j_gene: TRBJ2-1; CDR3nt: TGTGCCAGCAGCTCGGGACTAGCGGGAGGGTTCGTTGAGCAGTTCTTC; CDR3aa: CASSSGLAGGFVEQFF
abundance: .; d_gene: .; v_gene: TRBV11-3; j_gene: TRBJ1-2; CDR3nt: TGTGCCAGCAGCCGAACTCAGGGCCCCTATGGCTACACCTTC; CDR3aa: CASSRTQGPYGYTF
abundance: .; d_gene: .; v_gene: TRBV18; j_gene: TRBJ1-5; CDR3nt: TGTGCCAGCTCACCGCTCGGACAGTACAATCAGCCCCAGCATTTT; CDR3aa: CASSPLGQYNQPQHF
abundance: .; d_gene: .; v_gene: TRBV24-1; j_gene: TRBJ2-2; CDR3nt: TGTGCCACCAGTGATCCTGGGAGAAACACCGGGGAGCTGTTTTTT; CDR3aa: CATSDPGRNTGELFF
abundance: few; d_gene: .; v_gene: TRBV2; j_gene: TRBJ1-1; CDR3nt: TGTGCCAGCAGTGACAGGGTTATGAACACTGAAGCTTTCTTT; CDR3aa: CASSDRVMNTEAFF
abundance: .; d_gene: TRBD2; v_gene: TRBV9; j_gene: TRBJ2-7; CDR3nt: TGTGCCAGCAGCGCCGGGACTAGCGGGCCCTACGAGCAGTACTTC; CDR3aa: CASSAGTSGPYEQYF
abundance: .; d_gene: .; v_gene: TRBV2; j_gene: TRBJ1-6; CDR3nt: TGTGCCAGCAGTGAAGCGGCCTCCTATAATTCACCCCTCCACTTT; CDR3aa: CASSEAASYNSPLHF
abundance: .; d_gene: TRBD1; v_gene: TRBV7-2; j_gene: TRBJ1-6; CDR3nt: TGTGCCAGCAGCTTACCTCCGGGACAGGGTGCTTCACCCCTCCACTTT; CDR3aa: CASSLPPGQGASPLHF
abundance: once; d_gene: TRBD1; v_gene: TRBV6-1; j_gene: TRBJ2-7; CDR3nt: TGTGCCAGCAGTGAAGCCATGAGACAGGGGATCTACGAGCAGTACTTC; CDR3aa: CASSEAMRQGIYEQYF
abundance: .; d_gene: TRBD2; v_gene: TRBV29-1; j_gene: TRBJ2-7; CDR3nt: TGCAGCGTTCGACTAGCGGGAGTACTGGAGCAGTACTTC; CDR3aa: CSVRLAGVLEQYF
abundance: once; d_gene: .; v_gene: TRBV7-9; j_gene: TRBJ2-3; CDR3nt: TGTGCCAGCAGCACCTCTGATACGGGGGATACGCAGTATTTT; CDR3aa: CASSTSDTGDTQYF
abundance: .; d_gene: .; v_gene: TRBV6-5; j_gene: TRBJ2-2; CDR3nt: TGTGCCAGCAGCCGAGACAGGAGAGGCACCGGGGAGCTGTTTTTT; CDR3aa: CASSRDRRGTGELFF
abundance: .; d_gene: TRBD2; v_gene: TRBV7-9; j_gene: TRBJ2-5; CDR3nt: TGTGCCAGCAGCTCTAGCGGGGCTGGGGAGACCCAGTACTTC; CDR3aa: CASSSSGAGETQYF
abundance: .; d_gene: .; v_gene: TRBV19; j_gene: TRBJ2-7; CDR3nt: TGTGCCAGTAGTGTCCCAGGGGGGAGCTCCTACGAGCAGTACTTC; CDR3aa: CASSVPGGSSYEQYF
abundance: .; d_gene: .; v_gene: TRBV5-1; j_gene: TRBJ2-1; CDR3nt: TGCGCCAGCAGCTGGAGTCCCAGCGCAGACAATGAGCAGTTCTTC; CDR3aa: CASSWSPSADNEQFF
abundance: once; d_gene: TRBD1; v_gene: TRBV2; j_gene: TRBJ2-7; CDR3nt: TGTGCCAGTGGGACAGGGGGCTCCTACGAGCAGTACTTC; CDR3aa: CASGTGGSYEQYF
abundance: few; d_gene: TRBD1; v_gene: TRBV11-3; j_gene: TRBJ2-1; CDR3nt: TGTGCCAGCAGCTTAGACGGGGACAGGGGTGGCAATGAGCAGTTCTTC; CDR3aa: CASSLDGDRGGNEQFF
abundance: .; d_gene: TRBD1; v_gene: TRBV13; j_gene: TRBJ1-1; CDR3nt: TGTGCCAGCAGCTCAAGACAGGGGAGGACTGAAGCTTTCTTT; CDR3aa: CASSSRQGRTEAFF
abundance: .; d_gene: .; v_gene: TRBV6-5; j_gene: TRBJ2-7; CDR3nt: TGTGCCAGCAGTTACACCGGACTAAACGAGCAGTACTTC; CDR3aa: CASSYTGLNEQYF
abundance: .; d_gene: .; v_gene: TRBV3-1/TRBV3-2; j_gene: TRBJ2-3; CDR3nt: TGTGCCAGCAGCCCCAGGGGGGCGCTTAGCACAGATACGCAGTATTTT; CDR3aa: CASSPRGALSTDTQYF
abundance: .; d_gene: .; v_gene: TRBV12-3/TRBV12-4; j_gene: TRBJ1-5; CDR3nt: TGTGCCAGCATGGGAGAATATGGTCAGCCCCAGCATTTT; CDR3aa: CASMGEYGQPQHF
abundance: few; d_gene: TRBD1; v_gene: TRBV5-1; j_gene: TRBJ2-3; CDR3nt: TGCGCCAGCAGCTTGGGGGCAGGGGGCTCAGATACGCAGTATTTT; CDR3aa: CASSLGAGGSDTQYF
abundance: .; d_gene: TRBD1; v_gene: TRBV5-1; j_gene: TRBJ2-3; CDR3nt: TGCGCCAGCAGCTTTGAGGGGGCTTTAGATACGCAGTATTTT; CDR3aa: CASSFEGALDTQYF
abundance: .; d_gene: .; v_gene: TRBV19; j_gene: TRBJ1-1; CDR3nt: TGTGCCAGTCGGGCGGGGAACACTGAAGCTTTCTTT; CDR3aa: CASRAGNTEAFF
abundance: .; d_gene: .; v_gene: TRBV2; j_gene: TRBJ1-6; CDR3nt: TGTGCCAGCTATTATCCCAATTCACCCCTCCACTTT; CDR3aa: CASYYPNSPLHF
abundance: .; d_gene: .; v_gene: TRBV3-1/TRBV3-2; j_gene: TRBJ2-2; CDR3nt: TGTGCCAGCAGCCAATATGAGATCGGGGAGCTGTTTTTT; CDR3aa: CASSQYEIGELFF
abundance: .; d_gene: TRBD2; v_gene: TRBV10-2; j_gene: TRBJ2-3; CDR3nt: TGCGCCAGCACCAGGCGGGAGCGCGCAGATACGCAGTATTTT; CDR3aa: CASTRRERADTQYF
abundance: .; d_gene: TRBD1; v_gene: TRBV11-3; j_gene: TRBJ2-7; CDR3nt: TGTGCCAGCGGGACAGCGGTAGGCGAGCAGTACTTC; CDR3aa: CASGTAVGEQYF
abundance: .; d_gene: TRBD1; v_gene: TRBV4-1; j_gene: TRBJ2-1; CDR3nt: TGCGCCAGCAGCCGACAGGGATTTGAGCAGTTCTTC; CDR3aa: CASSRQGFEQFF
abundance: .; d_gene: TRBD2; v_gene: TRBV9; j_gene: TRBJ2-5; CDR3nt: TGTGCCAGCAGCGTAGTGAGCGGGGGACAAGAGACCCAGTACTTC; CDR3aa: CASSVVSGGQETQYF